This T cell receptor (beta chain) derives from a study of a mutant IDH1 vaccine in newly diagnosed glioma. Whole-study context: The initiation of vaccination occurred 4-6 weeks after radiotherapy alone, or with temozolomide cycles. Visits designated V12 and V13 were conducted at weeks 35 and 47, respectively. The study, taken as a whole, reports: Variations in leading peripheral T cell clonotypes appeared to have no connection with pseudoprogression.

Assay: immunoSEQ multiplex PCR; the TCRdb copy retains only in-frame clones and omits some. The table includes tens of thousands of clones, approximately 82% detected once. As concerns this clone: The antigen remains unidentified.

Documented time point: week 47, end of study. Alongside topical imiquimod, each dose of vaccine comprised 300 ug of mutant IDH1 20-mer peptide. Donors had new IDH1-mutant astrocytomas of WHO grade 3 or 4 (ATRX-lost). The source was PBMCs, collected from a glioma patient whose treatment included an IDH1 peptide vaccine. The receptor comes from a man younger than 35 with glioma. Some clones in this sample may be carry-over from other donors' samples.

The CDR3: CASGNRGGYEQYF. The CDR3 DNA reads as TGTGCCAGTGGGAACAGGGGGGGGTACGAGCAGTACTTC. The chain is built from TRBV6-5 and TRBJ2-7, with D perhaps matching TRBD1 (8 bases). CDR1 and CDR2 (germline): MNHEY, SVGAGI. Trimming took off 9 bases at V and 4 bases at J, with 16 bases between the two ends. The CDR3 runs to 13 residues.